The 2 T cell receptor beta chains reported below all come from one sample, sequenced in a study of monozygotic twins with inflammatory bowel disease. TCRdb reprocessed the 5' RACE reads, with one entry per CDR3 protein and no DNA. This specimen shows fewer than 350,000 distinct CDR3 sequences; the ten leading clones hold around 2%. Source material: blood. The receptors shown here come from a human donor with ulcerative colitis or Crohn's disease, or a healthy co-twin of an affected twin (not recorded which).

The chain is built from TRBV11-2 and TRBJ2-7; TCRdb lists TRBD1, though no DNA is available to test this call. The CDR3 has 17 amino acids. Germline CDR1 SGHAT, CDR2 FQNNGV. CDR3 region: CASSLVRSGGIEYEQYF.

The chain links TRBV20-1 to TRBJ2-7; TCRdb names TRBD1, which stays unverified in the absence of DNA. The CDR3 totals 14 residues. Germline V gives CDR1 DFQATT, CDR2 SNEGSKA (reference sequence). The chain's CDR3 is CSALNRDTTYEQYF.